These T cell receptor beta chains were read from a single sample in a study of post-analysis software for immune sequencing data. TCRdb reanalysed the PCR reads using MiXCR and keeps one entry per CDR3 protein. The sample lists 740,000 or so distinct CDR3 sequences; about 50% were seen once. The sequenced sample consisted of blood. All receptors derive from a girl aged 10 to 17 with multiple sclerosis. Each CDR3 is given with its conserved first and last residue. The order of the fields is CDR3 length, D gene, V gene, clone size, J gene, CDR3 DNA, CDR3 protein. A D gene is named only where the DNA matches it firmly. Clone size is stated in some rows and not others, as once, few, many or a class when expanded.

14	TRBD1	TRBV29-1	NA	TRBJ2-3	TGCAGCGTCACCCGGGACAGGGGTTGGGATACGCAGTATTTT	CSVTRDRGWDTQYF
18	TRBD2	TRBV7-7	NA	TRBJ2-2	TGTGCCAGCAGCTCTGGACTAGCGGGGAGTGCGAACACCGGGGAGCTGTTTTTT	CASSSGLAGSANTGELFF
12	TRBD1	TRBV6-5	NA	TRBJ2-4	TGTGCCAGCAGTAAGGACAGGGTTATTCAGTACTTC	CASSKDRVIQYF
16	NA	TRBV15	NA	TRBJ1-4	TGTGCCACCAGCAGAGGCGGGGGTGGCGCCCGTGAAAAACTGTTTTTT	CATSRGGGGAREKLFF
16	TRBD2	TRBV3-1	NA	TRBJ2-3	TGTGCCAGCAGCCATGCTAGCGGGAAGAGCACAGATACGCAGTATTTT	CASSHASGKSTDTQYF
16	NA	TRBV4-2	NA	TRBJ2-7	TGTGCCAGCAGCCAAGGTGGTAGCTTAAGCTCCTACGAGCAGTACTTC	CASSQGGSLSSYEQYF
12	NA	TRBV12-3/TRBV12-4	NA	TRBJ1-6	TGTGCCAGCAGCTTCCTGGGTTCACCCCTCCACTTT	CASSFLGSPLHF
16	NA	TRBV20-1	NA	TRBJ1-1	TGCAGTGCTAGACGGGACAAGGCCTACCCGGGGACTGAAGCTTTCTTT	CSARRDKAYPGTEAFF
18	NA	TRBV2	few	TRBJ1-2	TGTGCCAGCAGTGTGATTGGTCAGGGGAGTTCAGCTAACTATGGCTACACCTTC	CASSVIGQGSSANYGYTF
17	NA	TRBV4-1	NA	TRBJ2-5	TGCGCCAGCAGCCACCTTGACCCGGGACCGGCCGGGGAGACCCAGTACTTC	CASSHLDPGPAGETQYF
14	TRBD2	TRBV10-3	NA	TRBJ2-5	TGTGCCATCAGTTTAGCGGGAGGACCGGAGACCCAGTACTTC	CAISLAGGPETQYF
13	NA	TRBV28	few	TRBJ1-5	TGTGCCAGCGGGGGGGCTGGAAATCAGCCCCAGCATTTT	CASGGAGNQPQHF
18	TRBD2	TRBV5-1	NA	TRBJ2-1	TGCGCCAGCAGCCGAGGACTAGCGGGGGGGCCGTATGTGGATGAGCAGTTCTTC	CASSRGLAGGPYVDEQFF
15	TRBD1	TRBV29-1	NA	TRBJ2-6	TGCAGCGTCACAGGGGGCTCCTCTGGGGCCAACGTCCTGACTTTC	CSVTGGSSGANVLTF
10	NA	TRBV29-1	few	TRBJ1-2	TGCAGCGTTGCAGGGGATGGCTACACCTTC	CSVAGDGYTF
13	NA	TRBV2	NA	TRBJ2-5	TGTGCCAGCAGTGAAAGGTGGGGGGAGACCCAGTACTTC	CASSERWGETQYF
15	NA	TRBV6-6	NA	TRBJ2-6	TGTGCCAGCAGTTACCAGGGTGGGGGGGCCAACGTCCTGACTTTC	CASSYQGGGANVLTF
16	NA	TRBV12-3/TRBV12-4	NA	TRBJ2-5	TGTGCCAGCAGCGGTCTCGGTGGGGGGTCCTCAGAGACCCAGTACTTC	CASSGLGGGSSETQYF
16	NA	TRBV7-9	NA	TRBJ2-3	TGTGCCAGCAGCGTAGCCCCTAGCAGTCCCACAGATACGCAGTATTTT	CASSVAPSSPTDTQYF
14	NA	TRBV10-3	NA	TRBJ2-7	TGTGCCATCAGCCCGGGCAGGGACTCCTACGAGCAGTACTTC	CAISPGRDSYEQYF
11	NA	TRBV20-1	few	TRBJ2-5	TGCTCCGGGGAGGGGGAAGAGACCCAGTACTTC	CSGEGEETQYF
17	TRBD2	TRBV11-2	NA	TRBJ2-7	TGTGCCAGCAGCTCCCCCGGGACTAGCGGGAGGCTCTACGAGCAGTACTTC	CASSSPGTSGRLYEQYF
17	NA	TRBV4-1	NA	TRBJ1-2	TGCGCCAGCAGCCAAGGCCCTTCAGAGACAGAGACCTATGGCTACACCTTC	CASSQGPSETETYGYTF
16	TRBD1	TRBV4-1	many	TRBJ2-7	TGCGCCAGCAGCCAAGAGTCCCCAGGGGGTTCCTACGAGCAGTACTTC	CASSQESPGGSYEQYF
16	NA	TRBV5-1	once	TRBJ2-7	TGCGTCAGCAGCTTGGCCCCAGTACAAGGGTTGGTCGAGCAGTACTTC	CVSSLAPVQGLVEQYF
15	NA	TRBV6-6	NA	TRBJ2-7	TGTGCCAGCAGTTACTCGGGAGCCTCAGGGTACGAGCAGTACTTC	CASSYSGASGYEQYF
19	TRBD1	TRBV28	few	TRBJ2-5	TGTGCCAGCACCGAAGGGACAGGGGGTAACCAACTTAACCAAGAGACCCAGTACTTC	CASTEGTGGNQLNQETQYF
14	TRBD2	TRBV11-2	few	TRBJ2-3	TGTGCCAGCAGGTGGCGGGGGGGTACAGATACGCAGTATTTT	CASRWRGGTDTQYF
16	NA	TRBV3-1	NA	TRBJ2-1	TGTGCCAGCAGCCAAGGATCGGGCCCTCGCATCAATGAGCAGTTCTTC	CASSQGSGPRINEQFF
16	TRBD2	TRBV4-1	many	TRBJ2-7	TGCGCCAGCAGCCAAGGACTAGCGGGAGATTACTACGAGCAGTACTTC	CASSQGLAGDYYEQYF
14	TRBD1	TRBV5-6	NA	TRBJ1-4	TGTGCCAGCAGCCCCCGGGACAGGGTGGAAAAACTGTTTTTT	CASSPRDRVEKLFF
14	TRBD2	TRBV20-1	NA	TRBJ2-7	TGCAGTATCGATAAGGCTAGCGGGAGCAACGAGCAGTACTTC	CSIDKASGSNEQYF
17	NA	TRBV5-1	NA	TRBJ2-3	TGCGCCAGCTGCTTTGGCAGGGGCGCGGGATCTGCAGATACGCAGTATTTT	CASCFGRGAGSADTQYF
15	NA	TRBV7-9	few	TRBJ2-1	TGTGCCAGCAGCTTATCCGGGCCGATCTACAATGAGCAGTTCTTC	CASSLSGPIYNEQFF
13	NA	TRBV6-5	NA	TRBJ1-1	TGTGCCAGCAGGCGACAGCTAAGCACTGAAGCTTTCTTT	CASRRQLSTEAFF
17	NA	TRBV18	NA	TRBJ2-3	TGTGCCAGCTCACCACCGGCGGGATCGTCTAGCACAGATACGCAGTATTTT	CASSPPAGSSSTDTQYF
15	TRBD1	TRBV14	few	TRBJ1-2	TGTGCCAGCAGCCAAGTAGTAGGGGGCATCTATGGCTACACCTTC	CASSQVVGGIYGYTF
15	NA	TRBV3-1	NA	TRBJ1-1	TGTGCCAGCAGCCAAGCGGGCGCAGGGCAAACTGAAGCTTTCTTT	CASSQAGAGQTEAFF
15	TRBD2	TRBV20-1	NA	TRBJ2-7	TGCAGTGCTAGGGAGGTAGCGGGGGGATTATACGAGCAGTACTTC	CSAREVAGGLYEQYF
14	TRBD2	TRBV5-1	few	TRBJ2-7	TGTGCTAGCAGCCGAGGGACTAGCGGATACGAGCAGTACTTC	CASSRGTSGYEQYF
12	NA	TRBV3-1	NA	TRBJ1-1	TGTGCCAGCAGCCTTGGGGGGAGGGCAGCTTTCTTT	CASSLGGRAAFF
12	NA	TRBV6-5	few	TRBJ1-2	TGTGCCAGCAGCGGGGACTTTTATGGCTACACCTTC	CASSGDFYGYTF
14	NA	TRBV20-1	NA	TRBJ2-6	TGCAGTGCTACGCCCCTCTCTGGGGCCAACGTCCTGACTTTC	CSATPLSGANVLTF
14	TRBD2	TRBV29-1	few	TRBJ2-3	TGCAGCGTGGGACTAGCTTCTAGCACAGATACGCAGTATTTT	CSVGLASSTDTQYF
12	NA	TRBV7-9	few	TRBJ2-3	TGTGCCAGCGGACAAGAGGGAGATACGCAGTATTTT	CASGQEGDTQYF
16	TRBD1	TRBV12-3/TRBV12-4	once	TRBJ1-5	TGTGCCAGCAGCCTCCTCTTGGGACAGGGAAATCAGCCCCAGCATTTT	CASSLLLGQGNQPQHF
15	TRBD1	TRBV5-1	NA	TRBJ2-1	TGCGCCAGCAGCAAAGACAGGGGGCTTTACAATGAGCAGTTCTTC	CASSKDRGLYNEQFF
15	TRBD2	TRBV20-1	once	TRBJ2-3	TGCAGTGCTTGTCGAACTAGCGGGATCACAGATACGCAGTATTTT	CSACRTSGITDTQYF
16	NA	TRBV11-2	NA	TRBJ1-4	TGTGCCAGCAGCTTAGGGCAGTCCACAACTAATGAAAAACTGTTTTTT	CASSLGQSTTNEKLFF
19	TRBD1	TRBV7-8	NA	TRBJ1-5	TGTGCCAGCAGCTTAATTCCGGTCCGCCCGGGGACAGGGGATCAGCCCCAGCATTTT	CASSLIPVRPGTGDQPQHF
14	NA	TRBV27	few	TRBJ2-7	TGTGCCAGCAGTTTCCTTGACGCCCAGTCAGAGCAGTACTTC	CASSFLDAQSEQYF
15	NA	TRBV6-5	few	TRBJ2-7	TGTGCCAGCAGTTACGCAGGCGACTTTTCCTACGAGCAGTACTTC	CASSYAGDFSYEQYF
15	TRBD1	TRBV5-1	NA	TRBJ2-1	TGCGCCAGCAGCCGCGTCCCGGGACAGGGAAGGGAGCAGTTCTTC	CASSRVPGQGREQFF
16	NA	TRBV5-1	NA	TRBJ2-5	TGCGCCAGCAGCCCCGGGGGATCTTCGAATCAAGAGACCCAGTACTTC	CASSPGGSSNQETQYF
14	NA	TRBV12-3/TRBV12-4	NA	TRBJ1-2	TGTGCCAGCAGTTTGGTCAACAAAGCCTATGGCTACACCTTC	CASSLVNKAYGYTF